This TCR beta chain was found in a study of PD-1 blockade in classical Hodgkin lymphoma. Notes on the study in general: A significant rise in TCR diversity by C4D1 was seen for CD4+ but not CD8+ cells.

This table comes from immunoSEQ multiplex PCR, and its TCRdb copy is limited to in-frame clones, with some not included. Of more than 140,000 clones in the sample, approximately 72% were seen once. Concerning this clone: The antigen is undetermined.

CDR3 length equals 13 residues. V dropped 4 bases and J dropped 3 bases, with 11 bases sitting between them. CDR1 is SGHRS and CDR2 is YFSETQ in the germline V gene. Each and every patient relapsed after autologous stem cell transplantation, and patients got differing brentuximab vedotin exposure. This TCR was sampled from a human donor with classical Hodgkin lymphoma. The sample consisted of peripheral blood mononuclear cells (PBMCs), taken before the second cycle of nivolumab. V gene TRBV5-1 combines with J gene TRBJ2-7, with D unclear. The DNA of the CDR3 is TGCGCCAGCAGCCCGTCTAACAGCTACGAGCAGTACTTC. Encoded protein: CASSPSNSYEQYF.